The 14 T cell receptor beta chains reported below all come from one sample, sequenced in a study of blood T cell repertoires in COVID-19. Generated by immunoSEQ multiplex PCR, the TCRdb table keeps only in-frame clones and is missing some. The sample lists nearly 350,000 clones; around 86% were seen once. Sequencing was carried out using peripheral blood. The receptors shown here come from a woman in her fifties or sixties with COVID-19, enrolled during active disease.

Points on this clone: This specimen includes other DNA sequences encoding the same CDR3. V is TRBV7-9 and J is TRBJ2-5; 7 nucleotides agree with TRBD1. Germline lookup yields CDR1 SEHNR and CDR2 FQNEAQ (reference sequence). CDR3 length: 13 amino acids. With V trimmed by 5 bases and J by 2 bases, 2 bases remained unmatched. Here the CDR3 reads CASSRGQQETQYF. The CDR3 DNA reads TGTGCCAGCAGCAGGGGACAGCAAGAGACCCAGTACTTC.

The CDR3 is CASSFGLAGTSSTDTQYF. The CDR3 nucleotides are TGTGCCAGCAGCTTTGGACTAGCGGGAACCTCTAGCACAGATACGCAGTATTTT. The rearrangement uses TRBV11-3 and TRBJ2-3; 12 positions agree with TRBD2. J gave up 0 bases and V 3 bases, and 7 bases lay outside the gene matches. CDR3 length: 18 amino acids. CDR1 is SGHNT, CDR2 YENEEA, per germline.

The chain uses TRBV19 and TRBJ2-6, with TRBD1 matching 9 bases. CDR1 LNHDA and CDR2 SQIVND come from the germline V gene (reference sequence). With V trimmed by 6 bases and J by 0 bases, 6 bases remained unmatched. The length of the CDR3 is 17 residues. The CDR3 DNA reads TGTGCCAGTAGGCCGGGACAGGGTGACTCTGGGGCCAACGTCCTGACTTTC. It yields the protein CASRPGQGDSGANVLTF.

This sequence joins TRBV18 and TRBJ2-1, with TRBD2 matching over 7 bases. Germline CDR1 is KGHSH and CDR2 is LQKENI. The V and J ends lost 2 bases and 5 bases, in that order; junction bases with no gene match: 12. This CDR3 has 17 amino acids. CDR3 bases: TGTGCCAGCTCACCAAGCATAGGGACTACGCCGGACAATGAGCAGTTCTTC. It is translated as CASSPSIGTTPDNEQFF.

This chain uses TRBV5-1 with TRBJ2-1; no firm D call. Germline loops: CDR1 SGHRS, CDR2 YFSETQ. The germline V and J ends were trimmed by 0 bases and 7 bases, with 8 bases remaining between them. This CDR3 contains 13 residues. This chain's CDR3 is CASSLGSRNEQFF. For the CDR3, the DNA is TGCGCCAGCAGCTTGGGGTCCAGGAATGAGCAGTTCTTC.

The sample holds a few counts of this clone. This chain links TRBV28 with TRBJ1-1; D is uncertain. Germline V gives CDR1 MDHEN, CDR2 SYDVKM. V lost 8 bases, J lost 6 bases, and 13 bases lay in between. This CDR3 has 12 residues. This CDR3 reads CASRRGIAEAFF. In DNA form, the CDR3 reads TGTGCCAGCCGGCGAGGGATCGCTGAAGCTTTCTTT.

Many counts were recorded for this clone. CDR3 sequence reads: CASSETPGQGPNQPQHF. As DNA, the CDR3 is TGTGCCAGCAGTGAGACCCCCGGACAGGGTCCCAATCAGCCCCAGCATTTT. The rearrangement uses TRBV2 and TRBJ1-5; 8 bases are a match to TRBD1. Trimming at V came to 3 bases and at J to 3 bases, leaving 10 bases not matched to a gene. This CDR3 has 17 residues. Germline loops: CDR1 SNHLY, CDR2 FYNNEI.

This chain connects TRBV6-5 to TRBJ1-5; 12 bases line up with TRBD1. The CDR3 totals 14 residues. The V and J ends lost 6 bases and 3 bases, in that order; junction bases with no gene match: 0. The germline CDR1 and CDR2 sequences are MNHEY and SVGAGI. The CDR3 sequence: CASRGQGANQPQHF. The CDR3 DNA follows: TGTGCCAGCAGGGGACAGGGGGCCAATCAGCCCCAGCATTTT.

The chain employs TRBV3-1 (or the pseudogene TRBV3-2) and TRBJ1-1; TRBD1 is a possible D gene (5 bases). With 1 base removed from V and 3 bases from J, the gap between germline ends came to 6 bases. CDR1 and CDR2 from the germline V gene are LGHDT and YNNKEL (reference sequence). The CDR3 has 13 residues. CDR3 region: CASSQGQYTEAFF. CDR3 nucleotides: TGTGCCAGCAGCCAAGGACAGTACACTGAAGCTTTCTTT.

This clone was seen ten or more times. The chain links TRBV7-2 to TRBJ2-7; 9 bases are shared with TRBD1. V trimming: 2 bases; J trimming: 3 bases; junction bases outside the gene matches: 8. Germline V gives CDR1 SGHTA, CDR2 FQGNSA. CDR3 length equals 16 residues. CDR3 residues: CASSLMGTGINYEQYF. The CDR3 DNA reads TGTGCCAGCAGCTTAATGGGGACAGGGATCAACTACGAGCAGTACTTC.

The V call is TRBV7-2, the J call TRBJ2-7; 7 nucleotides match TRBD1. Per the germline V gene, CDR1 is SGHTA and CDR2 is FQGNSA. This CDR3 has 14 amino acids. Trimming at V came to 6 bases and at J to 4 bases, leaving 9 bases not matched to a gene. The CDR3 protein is CASSPPGGGYEQYF. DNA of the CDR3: TGTGCCAGCAGTCCGCCAGGGGGTGGGTACGAGCAGTACTTC.

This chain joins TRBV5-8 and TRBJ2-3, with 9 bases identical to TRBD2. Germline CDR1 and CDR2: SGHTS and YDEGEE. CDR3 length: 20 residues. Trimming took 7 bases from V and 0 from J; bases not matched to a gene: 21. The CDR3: CASPPAGLAYKVRSTDTQYF. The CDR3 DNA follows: TGTGCCAGCCCCCCCGCCGGACTAGCGTACAAAGTCAGAAGCACAGATACGCAGTATTTT.

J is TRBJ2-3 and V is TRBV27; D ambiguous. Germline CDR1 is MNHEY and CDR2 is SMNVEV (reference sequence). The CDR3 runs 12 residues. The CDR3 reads CVSRAPRYTQYF. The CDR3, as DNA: TGTGTTAGTCGTGCCCCTAGGTATACGCAGTATTTT.

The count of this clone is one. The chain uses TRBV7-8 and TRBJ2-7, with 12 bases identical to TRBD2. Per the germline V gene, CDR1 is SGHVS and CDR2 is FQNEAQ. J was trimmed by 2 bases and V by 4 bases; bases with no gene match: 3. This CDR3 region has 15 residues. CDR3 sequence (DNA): TGTGCCAGCAGCTCCCGGACTAGCGGGACCTACGAGCAGTACTTC. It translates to CASSSRTSGTYEQYF.